Listed here are 18 T cell receptor beta chains from one sample, sequenced in a study of T-cell memory formation after mild COVID-19 (dated by TCRdb to about 2021). Library construction relied on 5' RACE. Sequencing took place on an Illumina NovaSeq 6000. TCRdb handled the public reads itself, with Q25 trimming in fastp and clone calling in MiXCR, and kept productive beta chains. One record per CDR3 amino acid sequence lists the most common genes and DNA. In all, the sample holds 300,000 to 400,000 distinct CDR3 sequences, and around 27% of those were seen once. The ten most abundant clones make up about 13% of the sample. Sample: PBMCs or a T cell subset sorted from them (not recorded which). The receptors originated from an adult woman who had mild COVID-19 (a few samples of this study predate the infection). The sample titles of this study are shuffled in the database, so cell type and time point are left out; the donor was told from shared clones.

This clonotype was counted a few times. The CDR3 sequence: CASSSTRNTGELFF. The CDR3 region has the DNA TGTGCCAGCAGCTCTACACGGAACACCGGGGAGCTGTTTTTT. The chain couples TRBV7-9 to TRBJ2-2; no firm D call. The ends were cut back, 4 bases at V and 1 base at J, with 7 bases in the middle. The germline V gene has CDR1 SEHNR and CDR2 FQNEAQ (reference sequence). The CDR3 is 14 residues long.

The chain uses TRBV7-6 and TRBJ2-7, with 7 nucleotides matching TRBD1. V gave up 6 bases and J gave up 3 bases; unmatched junction bases: 8. This CDR3 comprises 14 residues. CDR1 and CDR2 from the germline V gene are SGHVS and FNYEAQ. CDR3 loop: CASRQTWDSYEQYF. CDR3 sequence (DNA): TGTGCCAGCAGACAAACCTGGGACAGCTACGAGCAGTACTTC.

This chain links TRBV6-5 with TRBJ2-2, with D possibly called TRBD1 or TRBD2 (6 bases each). CDR1 is MNHEY, CDR2 SVGAGI, per germline. The CDR3 is made up of 14 amino acids. CDR3 amino acids: CAAHGRGGTGELFF. CDR3 DNA sequence: TGTGCTGCGCATGGCAGGGGAGGCACCGGGGAGCTGTTTTTT.

The chain carries TRBV5-1 and TRBJ1-1; D not resolved. Deletions cut 0 bases from V and 4 bases from J, with 16 bases between. CDR1 and CDR2 from the germline V gene are SGHRS and YFSETQ. The CDR3 spans 16 residues. The CDR3 region has the DNA TGCGCCAGCAGCTTGGGTCCTTCACGGGTCTCCACTGAAGCTTTCTTT. Its translation is CASSLGPSRVSTEAFF. The full variable domain, in which reference TRBV5-1 and TRBJ1-1 provide the parts outside the CDR3, is KAGVTQTPRYLIKTRGQQVTLSCSPISGHRSVSWYQQTPGQGLQFLFEYFSETQRNKGNFPGRFSGRQFSNSRSEMNVSTLELGDSALYLCASSLGPSRVSTEAFFGQGTRLTVV.

This sequence joins TRBV25-1 and TRBJ2-7; TRBD2 matches 7 bases. The CDR3 length is 14 residues. Germline CDR1 and CDR2: MGHDK and SYGVNS. After removal of 3 bases from V and 8 bases from J, the junction contained 10 bases not matched to a gene. CDR3 loop: CASSDSGRRGKQYF. The CDR3 DNA follows: TGTGCCAGCAGTGATTCGGGCCGGCGGGGGAAGCAGTACTTC.

This clonotype was found a few times. The V call is TRBV3-1, the J call TRBJ1-2, with D possibly TRBD1 on 5 matching bases. The CDR3 has 13 amino acids. Germline CDR1 is LGHDT and CDR2 is YNNKEL (reference sequence). Trimming cost V 3 bases and J 2 bases, with 7 bases left between them. In nucleotides, the CDR3 is TGTGCCAGCAGCCAGGGACCAAACTATGGCTACACCTTC. Translated: CASSQGPNYGYTF.

The chain is built from TRBV2 and TRBJ1-2, with a possible D match to TRBD1 (5 bases). V lost 4 bases and J lost 4, with 10 bases in between. The CDR3 totals 13 residues. Germline-derived CDR1 and CDR2 are SNHLY and FYNNEI. CDR3 protein: CASSGFGGYGYTF. The CDR3 nucleotides are TGTGCCAGCAGTGGGTTTGGGGGCTATGGCTACACCTTC.

The rearrangement links TRBV7-8 to TRBJ2-7; D possibly corresponds to TRBD1 (7 bases). CDR1 is SGHVS and CDR2 is FQNEAQ in the germline V gene. The ends were cut back, 1 base at V and 3 bases at J, with 16 bases in the middle. The length of the CDR3 is 16 residues. This chain's CDR3 is CASSLGGRDSSYEQYF. The DNA for the CDR3 is TGTGCCAGCAGCTTAGGTGGGCGGGACAGTAGCTACGAGCAGTACTTC.

The chain recombines TRBV4-1 with TRBJ1-6; perhaps TRBD1 as D (6 bases). Trimming shortened V by 4 bases and J by 9 bases, and 22 bases separated the two germline ends. The V gene's germline CDR1 is MGHRA and CDR2 YSYEKL. CDR3 length equals 17 residues. The CDR3 DNA reads as TGCGCCAGCAGCCTCGGTCGGACAGTCCGTGGAAGTTCACCCCTCCACTTT. This translates into CASSLGRTVRGSSPLHF.

This chain connects TRBV12-3 or TRBV12-4 to TRBJ1-1; 8 positions match TRBD1. After removal of 6 bases from V and 5 bases from J, the junction contained 5 bases not matched to a gene. The CDR3 extends over 13 amino acids. In DNA, the CDR3 is TGTGCCAGCAGGGACAGGGTGTGGACTGAAGCTTTCTTT. This sequence encodes CASRDRVWTEAFF.

The chain employs TRBV7-9 and TRBJ2-5; D perhaps matches TRBD2 (5 bases). Germline V lookup: CDR1 SEHNR, CDR2 FQNEAQ (reference sequence). This CDR3 spans 12 amino acids. Trimming took off 5 bases at V and 5 bases at J, with 9 bases between the two ends. The CDR3 nucleotides read TGTGCCAGCAGCGGACTTGGGGAGACCCAGTACTTC. It is translated as CASSGLGETQYF.

The rearrangement links TRBV20-1 to TRBJ2-1; 7 positions agree with TRBD2. CDR1 and CDR2 (germline): DFQATT, SNEGSKA (reference sequence). This CDR3 region has 16 residues. V dropped 5 bases and J dropped 0; count of bases not matched to a gene: 10. The CDR3 DNA sequence: TGCAGTGCTCCGGACCCCGGGAGGAGCTCCTACAATGAGCAGTTCTTC. Translated: CSAPDPGRSSYNEQFF.

The DNA for the CDR3 is TGTGCCATCAGTGATCAACTAGCGGGAGGGCCTAAACCCTACGAGCAGTACTTC. It specifies CAISDQLAGGPKPYEQYF. V gene TRBV10-3 combines with J gene TRBJ2-7; 13 bases align to TRBD2. Germline lookup yields CDR1 ENHRY and CDR2 SYGVKD. This CDR3 region has 18 residues. V shed 3 bases, J shed 2 bases, and the junction held 10 bases outside the gene matches.

The chain employs TRBV12-3 or TRBV12-4 and TRBJ2-7; D not resolved. This CDR3 has 12 amino acids. Trimming shortened V by 7 bases and J by 5 bases, and 12 bases separated the two germline ends. The CDR3, as DNA: TGTGCCAGCACCCTTGGGCCTAACGAGCAGTACTTC. Translation gives CASTLGPNEQYF.

The genes are TRBV5-1 and TRBJ2-3, with no clear D. Per germline, CDR1 SGHRS and CDR2 YFSETQ. Between the trimmed V and J ends, which lost 4 bases and 4 bases, there was a span of 10 bases. CDR3 length: 13 amino acids. Here the CDR3 DNA reads TGCGCCAGCAGCGTGCTCCGGCCAGATACGCAGTATTTT. This encodes CASSVLRPDTQYF.

The chain is built from TRBV6-2 or TRBV6-3 and TRBJ1-1; TRBD1 matches 12 bases. V was clipped by 2 bases and J by 4 bases; unmatched bases: 14. The CDR3 spans 19 residues. Germline CDR1 and CDR2: MNHEY and SVGEGT. The CDR3 DNA reads as TGTGCCAGCAGTTACGTTTACGGGACAGGGGGCCTGAGGGCCACTGAAGCTTTCTTT. Protein: CASSYVYGTGGLRATEAFF.

The J gene is TRBJ1-2, the V gene TRBV4-1, with D unclear. Germline CDR1 and CDR2: MGHRA and YSYEKL. The CDR3 has 15 residues. With 2 bases removed from V and 4 bases from J, the gap between germline ends came to 14 bases. In DNA form, the CDR3 reads TGCGCCAGCAGCCAAAATCAGATCTCGGGCTATGGCTACACCTTC. Amino acids: CASSQNQISGYGYTF.

This clonotype has more than one count but fewer than ten. The chain couples TRBV7-7 to TRBJ2-2; D is uncertain. The V gene lost 4 bases and the J gene lost 5 bases, with 11 bases spanning the gap. There are 14 residues in the CDR3. Germline values: CDR1 SSHAT, CDR2 FNYEAQ (reference sequence). This CDR3 is CASSSNMGTGELFF. In nucleotides, the CDR3 is TGTGCCAGCAGCTCGAATATGGGAACCGGGGAGCTGTTTTTT.